Listed here are 20 T cell receptor beta chains from one sample, sequenced in a study of cytomegalovirus exposure and HLA in healthy donors. With 60 Vbeta and 13 Jbeta primers, the PCR was carried out. Sequenced by immunoSEQ multiplex PCR; TCRdb stores in-frame clones only, minus some. The sample carries fewer than 250,000 clones, about three quarters recorded once. The sample consisted of PBMCs. The receptor set was obtained from a middle-aged woman in good health and CMV-seronegative.

This clone has just a few counts. This rearrangement joins TRBV7-3 to TRBJ2-1; 13 bases align to TRBD2. Germline trimming cut 4 bases from V and 8 bases from J; bases unmatched to any gene: 23. Germline CDR1 is SGHTA and CDR2 is FQGTGA. The CDR3 is 21 residues long. The CDR3 DNA sequence: TGTGCCAGCAGCTCCCTCACTGAGCGTTGGACTAGCGGGGGCCTCAGGGATGAGCAGTTCTTC. Translating gives CASSSLTERWTSGGLRDEQFF.

This clone was observed once. This rearrangement joins TRBV7-2 to TRBJ2-5, with unresolved D. Looked up from germline, CDR1 is SGHTA and CDR2 is FQGNSA. The CDR3 extends over 13 amino acids. Trimming took off 1 base at V and 2 bases at J, with 5 bases between the two ends. The CDR3 reads CASSLVYQETQYF. The CDR3 DNA sequence: TGTGCCAGCAGCTTAGTTTATCAAGAGACCCAGTACTTC.

This chain uses TRBV6-5 with TRBJ2-1; TRBD2 agrees at 8 bases. Germline-derived CDR1 and CDR2 are MNHEY and SVGAGI. This CDR3 contains 15 residues. With 2 bases clipped from V and 3 bases from J, the junction kept 3 bases outside the gene matches. The CDR3 loop is CASSYGLALYNEQFF. The CDR3, as DNA: TGTGCCAGCAGTTACGGACTAGCCCTCTACAATGAGCAGTTCTTC.

CDR3 loop: CASHKDLTGNQPQHF. DNA of the CDR3: TGTGCCAGCCACAAAGACCTCACAGGGAATCAGCCCCAGCATTTT. The rearrangement joins TRBV19 to TRBJ1-5; TRBD1 might be the D (6 bases). The germline CDR1 and CDR2 sequences are LNHDA and SQIVND (reference sequence). V was shortened by 9 bases and J by 4 bases, with 19 bases between the two germline ends. CDR3 length: 15 amino acids. Complete variable domain (other parts from reference TRBV19 and TRBJ1-5): DGGITQSPKYLFRKEGQNVTLSCEQNLNHDAMYWYRQDPGQGLRLIYYSQIVNDFQKGDIAEGYSVSREKKESFPLTVTSAQKNPTAFYLCASHKDLTGNQPQHFGDGTRLSIL.

The rearrangement joins TRBV10-3 to TRBJ1-3, with D perhaps TRBD1 (6 bases). This CDR3 has 14 amino acids. Germline CDR1 ENHRY, CDR2 SYGVKD. V was pared by 11 bases and J by 2 bases, with 16 bases between. CDR3 protein: CAAHTQGTGNTIYF. CDR3 bases: TGTGCCGCTCACACACAGGGCACTGGAAACACCATATATTTT.

The J gene is TRBJ1-5, the V gene TRBV18; no definite D call. Germline CDR1 is KGHSH and CDR2 is LQKENI. V lost 3 bases, J lost 2 bases, and 5 bases lay in between. The CDR3 is made up of 13 amino acids. Here the CDR3 reads CASSPGRNQPQHF. The CDR3 DNA reads TGTGCCAGCTCACCGGGCCGCAATCAGCCCCAGCATTTT.

The chain uses TRBV12-5 and TRBJ1-1, with D possibly TRBD1 on 6 matching bases. The V end lost 5 bases, the J end lost 5 bases, and 15 bases lay between the germline ends. This CDR3 is built from 14 residues. Germline assignment: CDR1 LGHNT and CDR2 FRNRAP. The CDR3 spells CASGPRTAGTEAFF. DNA of the CDR3: TGTGCTAGTGGTCCTCGGACAGCCGGAACTGAAGCTTTCTTT.

The chain couples TRBV5-6 to TRBJ2-3; 10 bases are shared with TRBD2. Germline V lookup: CDR1 SGHDT, CDR2 YYEEEE. Trimming cost V 2 bases and J 2 bases; bases outside gene matches: 8. CDR3 length: 17 amino acids. This chain's CDR3 is CASSFGSSGSSTDTQYF. In DNA, the CDR3 is TGTGCCAGCAGCTTTGGGTCTAGCGGGAGCTCCACAGATACGCAGTATTTT.

This rearrangement joins TRBV30 to TRBJ2-6, with D uncertain. CDR1 and CDR2 from the germline V gene are GTSNPN and SVGIG (reference sequence). Trimming left V 2 bases short and J 4 bases short, with 6 bases between. This CDR3 is 13 amino acids long. The CDR3 protein is CAWSQSGANVLTF. CDR3 DNA: TGTGCCTGGAGTCAGTCAGGGGCCAACGTCCTGACTTTC.

This clone showed up just a few times. The rearrangement links TRBV7-2 to TRBJ1-1; the match to TRBD1 covers 9 bases. Germline V gene sequence: CDR1 SGHTA, CDR2 FQGNSA. V was clipped by 7 bases and J by 6 bases; unmatched bases: 6. The CDR3 is made up of 13 amino acids. The CDR3 sequence is CASTTDRGSEAFF. The DNA of the CDR3 is TGTGCCAGCACCACGGACAGGGGCTCTGAAGCTTTCTTT.

This clone was seen a single time. The genes are TRBV5-1 and TRBJ1-1; 9 bases align to TRBD1. The V and J ends lost 5 bases and 4 bases, in that order; junction bases with no gene match: 9. Per the germline V gene, CDR1 is SGHRS and CDR2 is YFSETQ. This CDR3 comprises 15 residues. CDR3 in DNA: TGCGCCAGCAGGTTTGGACAGGGGTCGGCCACTGAAGCTTTCTTT. Translating gives CASRFGQGSATEAFF.

The rearrangement joins TRBV14 to TRBJ2-5, with 9 positions matching TRBD2. The CDR3 has 15 amino acids. Germline V gene lookup returns CDR1 SGHDN and CDR2 FVKESK. V lost 4 bases, J lost 3 bases, and 6 bases stayed unmatched. The CDR3 bases are TGTGCCAGCAGCCGATCAGGACTAGCGAAAGAGACCCAGTACTTC. Translating it yields CASSRSGLAKETQYF.

The V call is TRBV5-4, the J call TRBJ2-5, with 8 bases matching TRBD2. Matching the DNA end better, TRBJ2-7 makes the J call doubtful. Germline lookup yields CDR1 SGHNT and CDR2 YYREEE (reference sequence). This CDR3 is built from 14 residues. The CDR3 DNA is TGTGCCAGCAGCTTCGAGCGGGAGTCGTACGAGCAGTACTTC. It translates to CASSFERESYEQYF.

The chain has TRBV7-2 and TRBJ2-1, with 7 bases that match TRBD2. CDR3 size: 16 residues. Germline CDR1 is SGHTA and CDR2 is FQGNSA. The J segment lost 0 bases and the V segment lost 5 bases, leaving 7 bases of the junction unmatched. The CDR3 loop is CASSLAGETSYNEQFF. In DNA form, the CDR3 reads TGTGCCAGCAGCCTCGCGGGGGAGACCTCCTACAATGAGCAGTTCTTC.

On this clone: The identical CDR3 is also encoded by other nucleotide sequences in the sample. The chain carries TRBV7-2 and TRBJ2-3; D possibly corresponds to TRBD1 (6 bases). Germline lookup yields CDR1 SGHTA and CDR2 FQGNSA. The CDR3 has 15 amino acids. The V end lost 1 base, the J end lost 0 bases, and 8 bases lay between the germline ends. The CDR3 DNA reads TGTGCCAGCAGCTTAGGGACAGCTAGCACAGATACGCAGTATTTT. This gives the protein CASSLGTASTDTQYF.

The J gene is TRBJ2-3, the V gene TRBV7-9; 11 nucleotides align to TRBD2. CDR3 length: 15 residues. After removal of 3 bases from V and 4 bases from J, the junction contained 3 bases not matched to a gene. Germline CDR1 reads SEHNR; CDR2 reads FQNEAQ (reference sequence). The CDR3 nucleotides are TGTGCCAGCAGCTTCCTTAGCGGGAGGGCAGATACGCAGTATTTT. Translated: CASSFLSGRADTQYF.

The V call is TRBV27, the J call TRBJ1-1, with TRBD1 as a possible D gene (5 bases). Trimming stripped 6 bases from V and 1 base from J, with 12 bases between. The CDR3 is 14 amino acids. Looked up from germline, CDR1 is MNHEY and CDR2 is SMNVEV (reference sequence). DNA of the CDR3: TGTGCCAGCAGGGAAAGGGGTCAGAACACTGAAGCTTTCTTT. Residues: CASRERGQNTEAFF.

This chain joins TRBV27 and TRBJ2-7, with D hard to call. The CDR3 extends over 14 amino acids. The V gene lost 2 bases and the J gene lost 3 bases, with 11 bases spanning the gap. From germline, CDR1 is MNHEY and CDR2 SMNVEV (reference sequence). CDR3 bases: TGTGCCAGCAGTTTAAATCCAGTCATCTACGAGCAGTACTTC. It encodes CASSLNPVIYEQYF.

This clone was recorded once. This chain connects TRBV2 to TRBJ1-2; D is unresolved. The CDR3 totals 14 residues. Germline loops: CDR1 SNHLY, CDR2 FYNNEI. V was clipped by 6 bases and J by 2 bases, with 13 bases between them. CDR3: CASRSGILNYGYTF. The DNA of the CDR3 is TGTGCCAGCAGATCCGGGATCCTGAACTATGGCTACACCTTC.

The genes are TRBV12-5 and TRBJ2-5, with no clear D. CDR3 length: 13 amino acids. Looked up from germline, CDR1 is LGHNT and CDR2 is FRNRAP. Deletions cut 2 bases from V and 4 bases from J, with 8 bases between. CDR3 sequence reads: CASGLSAIETQYF. CDR3 nucleotides: TGTGCTAGTGGTTTGTCAGCGATAGAGACCCAGTACTTC.